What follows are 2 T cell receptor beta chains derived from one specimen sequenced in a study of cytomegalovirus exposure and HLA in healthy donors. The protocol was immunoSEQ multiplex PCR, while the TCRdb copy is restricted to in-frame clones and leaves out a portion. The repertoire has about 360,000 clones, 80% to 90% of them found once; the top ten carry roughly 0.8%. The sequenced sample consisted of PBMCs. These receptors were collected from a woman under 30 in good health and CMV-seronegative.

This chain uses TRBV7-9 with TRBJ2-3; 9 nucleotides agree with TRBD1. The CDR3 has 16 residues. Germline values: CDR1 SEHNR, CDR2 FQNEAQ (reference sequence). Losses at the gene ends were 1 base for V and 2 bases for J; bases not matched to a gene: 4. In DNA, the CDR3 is TGTGCCAGCAGCTTAGAACAGGGGGCGCACACAGATACGCAGTATTTT. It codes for CASSLEQGAHTDTQYF.

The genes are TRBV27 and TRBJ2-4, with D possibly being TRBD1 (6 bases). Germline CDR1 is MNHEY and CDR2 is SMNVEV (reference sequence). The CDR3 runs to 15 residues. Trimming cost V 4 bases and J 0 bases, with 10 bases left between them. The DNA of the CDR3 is TGTGCCAGCAGTTCGGGACATCTAGCCAAAAACATTCAGTACTTC. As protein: CASSSGHLAKNIQYF.